This TCR beta chain originates from a study of blood T cells in healthy people across ages. J was trimmed by 8 bases and V by 2 bases; bases with no gene match: 9. CDR1 and CDR2 from the germline V gene are SGHVS and FNYEAQ. The CDR3 extends over 15 amino acids. Primers used in a second PCR of about 7 to 12 cycles were a sample-barcoded 5' primer and a J-beta primer mix. MiXCR, run by TCRdb on the 5' RACE reads, gives a single entry per CDR3 protein. The profile covers over a million distinct CDR3 sequences, with 59% appearing a single time and over 6.5% taken by the ten largest. Sequenced material: blood. The source is a man younger than 35 in good health. This chain uses TRBV7-6 with TRBJ2-1; 7 bases map to TRBD1. The CDR3 spells CASSLRQGVADEQFF. In DNA, the CDR3 is TGTGCCAGCAGCTTAAGGCAGGGGGTTGCGGATGAGCAGTTCTTC.